Each of the 23 T cell receptor beta chains below was sequenced from the same sample in a study of cytomegalovirus exposure and HLA in healthy donors. PCR amplification relied on 60 Vbeta primers (plus 13 Jbeta primers). The table came from immunoSEQ multiplex PCR; TCRdb's copy has only in-frame clones and leaves some out. The sample carries about 210,000 clones, roughly 82% recorded once. Specimen: PBMCs. The receptors stem from a man aged 35-49 years in good health and CMV-seropositive.

The V and J genes are TRBV21-1 and TRBJ2-5; the DNA was not used to check the table's D call, TRBD2. TRBV21-1 is a pseudogene segment. This CDR3 has 17 amino acids. The CDR3 is CASSKAGTSGRRETQYF. CDR3 DNA: TGTGCCAGCAGCAAAGCAGGGACTAGCGGGAGGCGGGAGACCCAGTACTTC.

In its sample, this clone was seen a few times. The chain is built from TRBV6-5 and TRBJ1-1; 8 nucleotides match TRBD1. The germline V gene encodes CDR1 MNHEY and CDR2 SVGAGI. The length of the CDR3 is 14 residues. V was clipped by 5 bases and J by 11 bases; unmatched bases: 13. CDR3: CASSEGGGQGMAFF. CDR3 DNA: TGTGCCAGCAGTGAAGGAGGCGGACAGGGCATGGCTTTCTTT.

This clone was counted only a few times. The genes are TRBV19 and TRBJ2-7, with 12 bases identical to TRBD1. CDR1 and CDR2 (germline): LNHDA, SQIVND (reference sequence). V lost 4 bases to trimming and J lost 4 bases; unmatched junction nucleotides: 8. The CDR3 runs to 16 residues. CDR3 amino acids: CASSRSGTGGEYEQYF. The CDR3 coding sequence is TGTGCCAGTAGTAGATCCGGGACAGGGGGCGAGTACGAGCAGTACTTC. The whole variable domain, remainder taken from reference TRBV19 and TRBJ2-7, is DGGITQSPKYLFRKEGQNVTLSCEQNLNHDAMYWYRQDPGQGLRLIYYSQIVNDFQKGDIAEGYSVSREKKESFPLTVTSAQKNPTAFYLCASSRSGTGGEYEQYFGPGTRLTVT.

This clone was counted once. J is TRBJ2-5 and V is TRBV23-1; possibly TRBD2 for D (6 bases). TRBV23-1 has ORF status, its function being uncertain. V lost 2 bases and J 6 bases, leaving 10 bases between the germline ends. The CDR3 has 13 amino acids. CDR3 loop: CASSQQGGKTQYF. Here the CDR3 DNA reads TGCGCCAGCAGTCAACAGGGAGGAAAGACCCAGTACTTC.

The V and J genes are TRBV6-5 and TRBJ2-4; 8 bases map to TRBD1. The CDR3 has 15 amino acids. CDR1 is MNHEY and CDR2 is SVGAGI in the germline V gene. The trim removed 5 bases at V and 6 bases at J, leaving 9 bases unmatched. As DNA, the CDR3 is TGTGCCAGCAGTCCCCCCGGGACAGGCAGAAACATTCAGTACTTC. It translates to CASSPPGTGRNIQYF.

This chain uses TRBV7-2 with TRBJ2-7, with a tentative D call TRBD2 (5 bases). Germline CDR1 reads SGHTA; CDR2 reads FQGNSA. CDR3 size: 16 residues. Between the trimmed V and J ends, which lost 4 bases and 1 base, there was a span of 17 bases. The CDR3 loop reads CASSSPLDWRSYEQYF. CDR3 sequence (DNA): TGTGCCAGCAGCTCCCCGCTGGACTGGAGATCCTACGAGCAGTACTTC.

V gene TRBV7-9 combines with J gene TRBJ2-1, with D possibly TRBD2 on 6 matching bases. Germline-derived CDR1 and CDR2 are SEHNR and FQNEAQ (reference sequence). The CDR3 is made up of 15 amino acids. V was cut by 4 bases and J by 2 bases, with 12 bases left in between. CDR3 sequence: CASSSPGLPYNEQFF. CDR3 sequence (DNA): TGTGCCAGCAGCTCACCGGGACTTCCCTACAATGAGCAGTTCTTC.

The chain couples TRBV5-8 to TRBJ2-3, with D hard to call. CDR3 length: 16 amino acids. The germline gives CDR1 SGHTS, CDR2 YDEGEE. V lost 5 bases to trimming and J lost 0 bases, with 16 bases between them. CDR3 coding DNA: TGTGCCAGCAGAACCACTAACTCGCCCAGCACAGATACGCAGTATTTT. Its protein is CASRTTNSPSTDTQYF.

The genes are TRBV9 and TRBJ2-7; no clear D. Germline CDR1 SGDLS, CDR2 YYNGEE. The CDR3 is 15 amino acids. The V end lost 1 base, the J end lost 0 bases, and 11 bases lay between the germline ends. The CDR3 loop reads CASSVSVGSSYEQYF. The CDR3 bases are TGTGCCAGCAGCGTAAGTGTCGGGTCCTCCTACGAGCAGTACTTC.

J is TRBJ1-1 and V is TRBV6-1; 7 positions agree with TRBD1. The CDR3 covers 13 residues. Germline V CDR1 and CDR2: MNHNS, SASEGT. Trimming removed 5 bases from V and 4 bases from J; junction bases left unmatched: 4. The CDR3 reads CASSKQGSTEAFF. The CDR3 DNA reads TGTGCCAGCAGTAAACAGGGGTCCACTGAAGCTTTCTTT.

V and J are TRBV10-2 and TRBJ2-5; 9 nucleotides match TRBD2. The tail of the sequence fits TRBJ2-7 better, so the J call may be wrong. CDR1 is WSHSY, CDR2 SAAADI, per germline. This CDR3 spans 15 amino acids. CDR3 protein: CASSGWTSDLYEQYF. The DNA for the CDR3 is TGCGCCAGCAGTGGGTGGACTAGCGACCTCTACGAGCAGTACTTC.

The chain carries TRBV6-1 and TRBJ2-7; 14 bases match TRBD2. The J segment lost 6 bases and the V segment lost 6 bases, leaving 4 bases of the junction unmatched. Germline CDR1 reads MNHNS; CDR2 reads SASEGT. This CDR3 has 14 amino acids. CDR3 in amino acids: CASRRGLAGVEQYV. DNA of the CDR3: TGTGCCAGCAGGAGGGGACTAGCGGGAGTCGAGCAGTACGTC.

The chain combines TRBV10-3 with TRBJ2-7; tentatively, D is TRBD1 (5 bases). The CDR3 runs 13 residues. In germline, CDR1 is ENHRY, CDR2 SYGVKD. Trimming took off 2 bases at V and 3 bases at J, with 8 bases between the two ends. The CDR3 DNA is TGTGCCATCAGTGAGGCCAGGGACTACGAGCAGTACGTC. Protein product: CAISEARDYEQYV.

The chain carries TRBV5-1 and TRBJ2-1; D is perhaps TRBD1 (6 bases). Germline-derived CDR1 and CDR2 are SGHRS and YFSETQ. The CDR3 sequence is 14 residues long. V was trimmed by 4 bases and J by 3 bases, leaving 11 bases between them. CDR3: CASSPQGYYNEQFF. In nucleotides, the CDR3 is TGCGCCAGCAGCCCACAGGGATACTACAATGAGCAGTTCTTC.

V and J are TRBV5-5 and TRBJ2-5; D is possibly TRBD1 (6 bases). The CDR3 has 15 amino acids. CDR1 and CDR2 from the germline V gene are SGHKS and YYEKEE (reference sequence). V shed 2 bases and J shed 4 bases, with 15 bases lying between them. CDR3 sequence reads: CASSFRPGAGETQYF. CDR3 DNA sequence: TGTGCCAGCAGCTTCCGTCCAGGGGCAGGAGAGACCCAGTACTTC.

The rearrangement joins TRBV10-1 to TRBJ2-1, with TRBD1 identical over 7 bases. V dropped 4 bases and J dropped 7; count of bases not matched to a gene: 7. The CDR3 spans 14 residues. The germline V gene encodes CDR1 WNHNN and CDR2 SYGVQD (reference sequence). The CDR3 coding sequence is TGCGCCAGCAGTGCATTCTTACAGGGGAATGAGCAGTTCTTC. This translates into CASSAFLQGNEQFF.

The chain employs TRBV27 and TRBJ2-1, with 7 bases lining up with TRBD1. The CDR3 totals 14 residues. Germline V gene data show CDR1 as MNHEY and CDR2 as SMNVEV (reference sequence). Germline trimming cut 3 bases from V and 7 bases from J; bases unmatched to any gene: 6. CDR3 loop: CASSFLGTANEQFF. CDR3 bases: TGTGCCAGCAGTTTCCTTGGGACAGCAAATGAGCAGTTCTTC.

The chain employs TRBV27 and TRBJ1-2; D may be TRBD1 (5 bases). Germline loops: CDR1 MNHEY, CDR2 SMNVEV (reference sequence). The CDR3 consists of 12 residues. Trimming cost V 8 bases and J 4 bases, with 11 bases left between them. The CDR3 spells CASLTVSYGYTF. CDR3 nucleotide sequence: TGTGCCAGCTTGACAGTCTCCTATGGCTACACCTTC.

This clone has just one count. V usage is TRBV5-4 and J usage is TRBJ2-1; 10 bases map to TRBD2. Germline loops: CDR1 SGHNT, CDR2 YYREEE (reference sequence). After removal of 0 bases from V and 7 bases from J, the junction contained 10 bases not matched to a gene. The CDR3 has 17 residues. The CDR3 DNA sequence: TGTGCCAGCAGCTTGGCGGGCCCTAGCGGGAGATGGAATGAGCAGTTCTTC. Its translation is CASSLAGPSGRWNEQFF. The variable domain in full, with the rest retrieved from reference TRBV5-4 and TRBJ2-1, is ETGVTQSPTHLIKTRGQQVTLRCSSQSGHNTVSWYQQALGQGPQFIFQYYREEENGRGNFPPRFSGLQFPNYSSELNVNALELDDSALYLCASSLAGPSGRWNEQFFGPGTRLTVL.

The chain employs TRBV27 and TRBJ2-5; TRBD2 aligns across 7 bases. The J call may be faulty, since TRBJ2-7 better matches the DNA end. Germline V gives CDR1 MNHEY, CDR2 SMNVEV (reference sequence). This CDR3 has 14 amino acids. The CDR3 region has the DNA TGTGCCAGCAGTTCATCGGGAGGCCCCTACGAGCAGTACTTC. Protein: CASSSSGGPYEQYF.

The V and J genes are TRBV11-2 and TRBJ2-7; D perhaps matches TRBD2 (5 bases). Trimming stripped 5 bases from V and 3 bases from J, with 14 bases between. The CDR3 length is 14 residues. CDR1 and CDR2 (germline): SGHAT, FQNNGV. DNA for the CDR3: TGTGCCAGCAGCCTCGGCGAGGGAGACTACGAGCAGTACGTC. Translated, it gives CASSLGEGDYEQYV.

The CDR3 sequence: CAWSVPAASNQPQHF. CDR3 coding DNA: TGTGCCTGGAGTGTACCGGCGGCTAGCAATCAGCCCCAGCATTTT. The V gene is TRBV30, the J gene TRBJ1-5, with D hard to call. Trimming removed 0 bases from V and 0 bases from J, with 9 bases in between. Germline CDR1 and CDR2: GTSNPN and SVGIG (reference sequence). The CDR3 runs 15 residues.

The rearrangement joins TRBV4-1 to TRBJ1-2, with D possibly matching TRBD1 (5 bases). The CDR3 runs 15 residues. Germline CDR1 MGHRA, CDR2 YSYEKL. Trimming pared 0 bases from V and 5 bases from J, leaving 13 bases between. CDR3 nucleotide sequence: TGCGCCAGCAGCCAAGATAGCGGGACGGTTTATGGCTACACCTTC. Amino acid sequence: CASSQDSGTVYGYTF.